One and the same sample provided the 18 T cell receptor beta chains below, sequenced in a study of shared clonotypes between healthy human individuals. The protocol was immunoSEQ multiplex PCR, while the TCRdb copy is restricted to in-frame clones and leaves out a portion. Of some 2,500,000 clones listed, approximately 93% are singletons. Sequenced: naive CD4+ T cells from PBMCs. Subset specified: CD45RA+ positively selected. These receptors were obtained from a man between 18 and 35 years old in good health. Some clones in this sample may be carry-over from other donors' samples.

The chain links TRBV28 to TRBJ1-1, with a weak D call TRBD1 (6 bases). V was cut by 6 bases and J by 10 bases, with 12 bases left in between. This CDR3 spans 11 amino acids. Germline loops: CDR1 MDHEN, CDR2 SYDVKM. The CDR3 DNA follows: TGTGCCAGCAGATACGAGGGGGGAGCTTTCTTT. Protein sequence: CASRYEGGAFF.

The chain joins TRBV2 to TRBJ2-7; perhaps TRBD1 as D (7 bases). Germline assignment: CDR1 SNHLY and CDR2 FYNNEI. V lost 6 bases and J 2 bases, leaving 17 bases between the germline ends. This CDR3 comprises 15 residues. The CDR3 nucleotides read TGTGCCAGCAGCCTGACAGGGACTTTAGCCTACGAGCAGTACTTC. Its protein product is CASSLTGTLAYEQYF.

The rearrangement links TRBV7-2 to TRBJ2-1; D gene unclear. The CDR3 runs to 14 residues. Germline CDR1 is SGHTA and CDR2 is FQGNSA. Trimming pared 1 base from V and 2 bases from J, leaving 6 bases between. CDR3 region: CASSLERAYNEQFF. The CDR3 DNA sequence: TGTGCCAGCAGCTTAGAGAGAGCCTACAATGAGCAGTTCTTC.

The V call is TRBV9, the J call TRBJ2-7; D is undetermined. The CDR3 consists of 15 residues. Germline V gene lookup returns CDR1 SGDLS and CDR2 YYNGEE. With 2 bases removed from V and 1 base from J, the gap between germline ends came to 13 bases. The CDR3 nucleotides read TGTGCCAGCAGCGTGGGTCCCACTCTTTCCTACGAGCAGTACTTC. The encoded protein is CASSVGPTLSYEQYF.

The chain recombines TRBV5-1 with TRBJ2-5; TRBD1 matches 7 bases. The germline V gene encodes CDR1 SGHRS and CDR2 YFSETQ. The CDR3 is made up of 16 amino acids. J gave up 4 bases and V 2 bases, and 11 bases lay outside the gene matches. Written as DNA, the CDR3 is TGCGCCAGCAGCTTTCGGCAGGGGGACCGGAGAGAGACCCAGTACTTC. Translating gives CASSFRQGDRRETQYF.

This rearrangement joins TRBV28 to TRBJ2-1; D tentatively reads TRBD1 or TRBD2 (5 bases each). V lost 6 bases to trimming and J lost 0 bases, with 21 bases between them. The CDR3 runs to 18 residues. The V gene's germline CDR1 is MDHEN and CDR2 SYDVKM. CDR3 in amino acids: CASRGSGGRGLSYNEQFF. The CDR3 nucleotides read TGTGCCAGCAGGGGCTCCGGCGGTCGGGGCCTCTCCTACAATGAGCAGTTCTTC.

The CDR3 protein is CAIRGTSRAGELFF. The CDR3 nucleotides read TGTGCCATCAGAGGGACTAGCCGCGCCGGGGAGCTGTTTTTT. The chain has TRBV10-3 and TRBJ2-2; 9 nucleotides agree with TRBD2. CDR1 and CDR2 from the germline V gene are ENHRY and SYGVKD. With V trimmed by 6 bases and J by 6 bases, 5 bases remained unmatched. This CDR3 has 14 amino acids.

The chain uses TRBV19 and TRBJ1-3; D uncertain. CDR1 and CDR2 (germline): LNHDA, SQIVND (reference sequence). Trimming stripped 5 bases from V and 0 bases from J, with 14 bases between. This CDR3 region has 16 residues. The CDR3 nucleotides are TGTGCCAGTAGTGAGGTCCGATGGAGCTCTGGAAACACCATATATTTT. This codes for CASSEVRWSSGNTIYF.

The CDR3 is CASSGPRGGSETQYF. For the CDR3, the DNA is TGCGCCAGCAGCGGCCCCAGGGGCGGGAGTGAGACCCAGTACTTC. The chain combines TRBV5-1 with TRBJ2-5, with a possible D match to TRBD2 (7 bases). The germline V and J ends were trimmed by 4 bases and 5 bases, with 18 bases remaining between them. Germline V gives CDR1 SGHRS, CDR2 YFSETQ. The CDR3 sequence is 15 residues long. The full variable domain, its missing parts supplied by reference TRBV5-1 and TRBJ2-5, is KAGVTQTPRYLIKTRGQQVTLSCSPISGHRSVSWYQQTPGQGLQFLFEYFSETQRNKGNFPGRFSGRQFSNSRSEMNVSTLELGDSALYLCASSGPRGGSETQYFGPGTRLLVL.

This clone was counted between two and nine times. The rearrangement links TRBV6-4 to TRBJ2-1; a possible D gene is TRBD2 (5 bases). Looked up from germline, CDR1 is MRHNA and CDR2 is SNTAGT. Deletions cut 3 bases from V and 1 base from J, with 10 bases between. This CDR3 is built from 15 residues. In DNA form, the CDR3 reads TGTGCCAGCAGTGATGGACTTTCTTCCTACAATGAGCAGTTCTTC. This encodes CASSDGLSSYNEQFF.

A few counts support this clone. The chain couples TRBV6-1 to TRBJ1-1; D unresolved. This CDR3 has 14 amino acids. CDR1 is MNHNS, CDR2 SASEGT, per germline. V was clipped by 7 bases and J by 0 bases, with 12 bases between them. The CDR3: CASTVGRLNTEAFF. In DNA form, the CDR3 reads TGTGCCAGCACCGTGGGCAGATTGAACACTGAAGCTTTCTTT.

This rearrangement joins TRBV28 to TRBJ2-1; weak D call: TRBD1 (6 bases). Germline V gives CDR1 MDHEN, CDR2 SYDVKM. V lost 6 bases, J lost 0 bases, and 15 bases lay in between. The CDR3 covers 16 residues. The CDR3 sequence is CASRGQTGSSYNEQFF. CDR3 sequence (DNA): TGTGCCAGCAGAGGTCAGACAGGCAGCTCCTACAATGAGCAGTTCTTC.

The chain recombines TRBV15 with TRBJ1-4, with a possible D match to TRBD1 (5 bases). This CDR3 has 14 residues. CDR1 is LNHNV and CDR2 is YYDKDF in the germline V gene (reference sequence). The ends were cut back, 2 bases at V and 7 bases at J, with 11 bases in the middle. The CDR3 reads CATSRKGLGEKLFF. CDR3 bases: TGTGCCACCAGCAGAAAGGGACTGGGTGAAAAACTGTTTTTT.

The chain joins TRBV5-1 to TRBJ1-1; TRBD1 matches 7 bases. This CDR3 region has 13 residues. CDR1 is SGHRS and CDR2 is YFSETQ in the germline V gene. Trimming removed 8 bases from V and 2 bases from J; junction bases left unmatched: 6. The CDR3 loop reads CASDRVENTEAFF. The CDR3 nucleotides are TGCGCCAGTGACAGGGTGGAAAACACTGAAGCTTTCTTT.

CDR3 region: CASSPLMGGVGEKLFF. The CDR3 DNA follows: TGTGCCAGCAGCCCACTAATGGGGGGAGTTGGTGAAAAACTGTTTTTT. The chain recombines TRBV11-2 with TRBJ1-4; D is perhaps TRBD1 (5 bases). Deletions cut 5 bases from V and 7 bases from J, with 20 bases between. CDR1 SGHAT and CDR2 FQNNGV come from the germline V gene. CDR3 length: 16 amino acids.

The rearrangement links TRBV29-1 to TRBJ1-2; the D is unclear. CDR1 SQVTM and CDR2 ANQGSEA come from the germline V gene. The CDR3 contains 10 residues. Trimming took 0 bases from V and 5 from J, leaving 1 base between them. CDR3 protein: CSVEEYGYTF. CDR3 DNA sequence: TGCAGCGTTGAAGAGTATGGCTACACCTTC.

The J gene is TRBJ2-1, the V gene TRBV18, with D possibly called TRBD1 or TRBD2 (5 bases each). This CDR3 is 12 amino acids long. V dropped 5 bases and J dropped 7 bases, with 9 bases sitting between them. Germline V lookup: CDR1 KGHSH, CDR2 LQKENI. The CDR3, as DNA: TGTGCCAGCTCAGAGAGGGGAAATGAGCAGTTCTTC. As protein: CASSERGNEQFF.

This clone was counted once. The chain joins TRBV18 to TRBJ1-2, with D perhaps TRBD1 (5 bases). V was cut by 3 bases and J by 4 bases, with 21 bases left in between. This CDR3 comprises 17 residues. Germline V lookup: CDR1 KGHSH, CDR2 LQKENI. The CDR3 is CASSPTNDPGGGYGYTF. The CDR3 bases are TGTGCCAGCTCACCTACCAACGATCCGGGGGGAGGCTATGGCTACACCTTC.